The entry below gives a single T cell receptor (beta chain) sequence along with its context. The sample contains more than one DNA sequence encoding this CDR3. These data belong to a study of shared clonotypes between healthy human individuals. The germline V gene encodes CDR1 DFQATT and CDR2 SNEGSKA (reference sequence). The CDR3 runs 9 residues. Between the trimmed V and J ends, which lost 6 bases and 7 bases, there was a span of 4 bases. Cells designated naive CD8 were CD45RO-negative and were positively selected for CCR7, with terminally differentiated effector memory CD45RA+ cells excluded. Libraries were prepared by immunoSEQ multiplex PCR; TCRdb keeps only in-frame clonotypes and omits some of them. Here the sample spans approximately 1.9 million clones, 93% being singletons.

The rearrangement joins TRBV20-1 to TRBJ2-1; D ambiguous. The clonotype was recovered from a man between 18 and 29 years old in good health. Some clones in this sample may be carry-over from other donors' samples. Specimen: naive CD8+ T cells from PBMCs. The CDR3: CSARNEQFF. CDR3 DNA sequence: TGCAGTGCCCGAAATGAGCAGTTCTTC.